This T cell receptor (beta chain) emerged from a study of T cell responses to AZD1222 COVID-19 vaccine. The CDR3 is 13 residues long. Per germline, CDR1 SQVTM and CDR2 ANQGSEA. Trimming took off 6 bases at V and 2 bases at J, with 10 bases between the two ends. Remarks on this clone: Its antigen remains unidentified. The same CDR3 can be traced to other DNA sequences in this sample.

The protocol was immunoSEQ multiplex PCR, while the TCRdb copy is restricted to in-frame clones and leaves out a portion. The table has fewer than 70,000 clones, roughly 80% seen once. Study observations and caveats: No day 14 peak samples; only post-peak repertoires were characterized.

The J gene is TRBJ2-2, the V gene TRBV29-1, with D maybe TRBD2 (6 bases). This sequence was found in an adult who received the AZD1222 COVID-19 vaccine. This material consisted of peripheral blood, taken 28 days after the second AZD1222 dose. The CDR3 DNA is TGCAGCGTGGGACTCCCCAACACCGGGGAGCTGTTTTTT. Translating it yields CSVGLPNTGELFF.